This note documents a single TCR beta chain sequence. Its antigen is undetermined. This entry belongs to a study of human T cells and chemical hapten exposure. Study-wide background: Patch tests delivered 0.01% DPC to the upper back and were evaluated at 6 days. Alopecia universalis, totalis or areata was present in patients who were mostly female. Overall study results and limits: Alopecia affecting every donor means their immune response may not match healthy people's.

Documented time point: patch test 2, 6 weeks after DPC sensitization. The treatment is: therapeutic diphenylcyclopropenone sensitization with weekly scalp DPC. One entry per CDR3 protein results from TCRdb running MiXCR on the RACE reads. The table records a few hundred thousand distinct CDR3 sequences, under 6.5% of them present only once. This CDR3 is 14 amino acids long. Trimming removed 2 bases from V and 4 bases from J, with 11 bases in between. Germline lookup yields CDR1 MNHEY and CDR2 SVGAGI. The V call is TRBV6-5, the J call TRBJ1-2, with no clear D. This TCR was recovered from a woman aged 18-30 years with alopecia areata. Some clones in this sample may be carry-over from other donors' samples. Specimen: whole blood, collected in connection with sensitization to the hapten diphenylcyclopropenone (DPC). The CDR3 DNA is TGTGCCAGCAGTTACCGTCCGGACGTCTATGGCTACACCTTC. Its translation: CASSYRPDVYGYTF.